The present TCR beta chain was sequenced within a study of cytomegalovirus exposure and HLA in healthy donors. Study overall: There were under 130 million unique TCR beta sequences, drawn from about 179 million T cells, in an earlier analysis. Within an early data release were about 85 million unique TCRs drawn from HLA-typed donors.

Vbeta (60) and Jbeta (13) primers were used in the PCR. This table comes from immunoSEQ multiplex PCR, and its TCRdb copy is limited to in-frame clones, with some not included. The sample holds some 150,000 clones, roughly 79% seen once. As for this clone: Its antigen is not identified.

V lost 0 bases to trimming and J lost 7 bases, with 5 bases between them. The CDR3 loop spans 12 amino acids. The germline V gene has CDR1 SGDLS and CDR2 YYNGEE. Study-wide findings and caveats: One cluster of highly shared sequence variants probably arose as a sequencing artifact.

The chain employs TRBV9 and TRBJ2-1, with D hard to call. Sequencing input: PBMCs. The source is a woman aged 18-35 years in good health and CMV-seropositive. The CDR3 spells CASSVAGNEQFF. CDR3 in DNA: TGTGCCAGCAGCGTAGCCGGTAATGAGCAGTTCTTC.